The rows below give T cell receptor beta chains drawn from one sample of a study of identical twins. Each CDR3 protein is one row after TCRdb ran MiXCR on the 5' RACE reads. The table records around 290,000 distinct CDR3 sequences, 8% to 9.5% of them present only once. These sequences were also reported in another study, on yellow fever vaccine responses in identical twins.

The material sequenced was CD8+ T cells sorted from blood. The source is a young woman in good health. The CDR3 runs from the conserved cysteine through the conserved F or W. The D gene is left open where the match is weak. Rows give clone size only sometimes, using once, few, many, or a class for an expanded clone.

d_call	j_call	v_call	clone_size	cdr3_aa	cdr3_nt
.	TRBJ1-2	TRBV9	.	CASAPGVGYGYTF	TGTGCCAGCGCTCCCGGGGTCGGCTATGGCTACACCTTC
.	TRBJ1-1	TRBV20-1	.	CSATGRGAGTEAFF	TGCAGTGCCACGGGACGGGGAGCGGGCACTGAAGCTTTCTTT
.	TRBJ2-2	TRBV7-8	.	CASSLTGVNTGELFF	TGTGCCAGCAGCTTAACGGGGGTGAACACCGGGGAGCTGTTTTTT
TRBD1	TRBJ1-1	TRBV27	few	CASSSGQGNTEAFF	TGTGCCAGCAGTTCGGGACAGGGGAACACTGAAGCTTTCTTT
TRBD1	TRBJ2-1	TRBV12-3/TRBV12-4	.	CASRWTGGSFF	TGTGCCAGCAGATGGACAGGGGGTAGTTTCTTC
.	TRBJ2-5	TRBV27	many	CASSLGFQGWQETQYF	TGTGCCAGCAGTTTAGGGTTTCAGGGTTGGCAAGAGACCCAGTACTTC
TRBD2	TRBJ2-1	TRBV29-1	few	CSATGGLAGGNEQFF	TGCAGCGCAACCGGGGGACTAGCGGGAGGGAATGAGCAGTTCTTC
.	TRBJ2-7	TRBV20-1	few	CSGASGTPTYEQYF	TGCAGCGGCGCTTCCGGGACGCCGACCTACGAGCAGTACTTC
.	TRBJ1-1	TRBV6-5	.	CASSYAGGNTEAFF	TGTGCCAGCAGTTACGCAGGAGGGAACACTGAAGCTTTCTTT
.	TRBJ2-5	TRBV29-1	.	CSLTGYQETQYF	TGCAGCCTCACAGGCTACCAAGAGACCCAGTACTTC
.	TRBJ2-1	TRBV4-1	.	CASSQDGGAYNEQFF	TGCGCCAGCAGCCAAGATGGGGGAGCTTACAATGAGCAGTTCTTC
.	TRBJ1-2	TRBV4-3	.	CASSQGADNYGYTF	TGCGCCAGCAGCCAAGGGGCTGACAACTATGGCTACACCTTC
.	TRBJ2-7	TRBV27	few	CASAPNILESYEQYF	TGTGCCAGCGCTCCGAACATACTAGAGAGCTACGAGCAGTACTTC
TRBD2	TRBJ2-4	TRBV15	few	CATSRDFGSGVNF	TGTGCCACCAGCAGAGATTTCGGTAGCGGGGTCAACTTC
TRBD2	TRBJ2-7	TRBV27	many	CASSLLAGSSYEQYF	TGTGCCAGCAGTTTACTAGCGGGAAGCTCCTACGAGCAGTACTTC
.	TRBJ1-2	TRBV25-1	many	CASSESWVGYGYTF	TGTGCCAGCAGTGAGAGCTGGGTTGGCTATGGCTACACCTTC
TRBD1	TRBJ1-5	TRBV6-1	many	CAAGDSRYSNQPQHF	TGTGCCGCGGGGGACAGTCGTTATAGCAATCAGCCCCAGCATTTT
.	TRBJ1-6	TRBV28	many	CASSFRQLLNSPLHF	TGTGCCAGCAGCTTTCGACAGTTACTTAATTCACCCCTCCACTTT
.	TRBJ2-5	TRBV27	.	CASSLFASLPAQETQYF	TGTGCCAGCAGTTTATTTGCCTCCCTACCCGCTCAAGAGACCCAGTACTTC
TRBD1	TRBJ2-1	TRBV9	few	CASSVRQGEVFDSSYNEQFF	TGTGCCAGCAGCGTCAGACAGGGGGAAGTCTTTGATAGCTCCTACAATGAGCAGTTCTTC
.	TRBJ2-1	TRBV20-1	few	CSAHRVRDNNEQFF	TGCAGTGCTCACAGGGTGAGAGACAACAATGAGCAGTTCTTC
.	TRBJ2-1	TRBV12-3/TRBV12-4	many	CASSLVSDEQFF	TGTGCCAGCAGTTTAGTTTCGGATGAGCAGTTCTTC
TRBD1	TRBJ2-7	TRBV3-1	many	CASSQPGTGSYEQYF	TGTGCCAGCAGCCAGCCTGGGACAGGCTCCTACGAGCAGTACTTC
.	TRBJ2-1	TRBV7-9	few	CASSPPDSSSYNEQFF	TGTGCCAGCAGCCCCCCAGACAGTAGCTCCTACAATGAGCAGTTCTTC
.	TRBJ2-5	TRBV20-1	few	CSARVWGGELETQYF	TGCAGTGCTAGAGTGTGGGGGGGCGAGCTAGAGACCCAGTACTTC
.	TRBJ2-7	TRBV20-1	.	CSARQDAYEQYF	TGCAGTGCTAGACAGGACGCCTACGAGCAGTACTTC
.	TRBJ2-5	TRBV5-5	.	CASSLEPGAQETQYF	TGTGCCAGCAGCTTGGAGCCCGGGGCCCAAGAGACCCAGTACTTC
.	TRBJ2-5	TRBV10-3	few	CAISGTRSETQYF	TGTGCCATCAGTGGGACCCGCTCGGAGACCCAGTACTTC
TRBD1	TRBJ2-2	TRBV12-3/TRBV12-4	.	CASSLSPGGRDTGELFF	TGTGCCAGCAGTCTCTCCCCAGGGGGCCGGGACACCGGGGAGCTGTTTTTT
.	TRBJ2-7	TRBV12-3/TRBV12-4	many	CASSSPIVYEQYF	TGTGCCAGCAGTTCTCCCATCGTCTACGAGCAGTACTTC
TRBD2	TRBJ2-1	TRBV29-1	.	CSATPSGWGDEQFF	TGCAGCGCCACCCCTAGCGGTTGGGGAGATGAGCAGTTCTTC
.	TRBJ2-1	TRBV4-3	.	CASSQGGARNEQFF	TGCGCCAGCAGCCAGGGGGGAGCAAGGAATGAGCAGTTCTTC
TRBD1	TRBJ2-7	TRBV20-1	.	CSARTEGTGTYEQYF	TGCAGTGCTAGAACGGAAGGGACAGGGACCTACGAGCAGTACTTC
.	TRBJ2-7	TRBV4-1	.	CASSQFTKDYEQYF	TGCGCCAGCAGCCAATTCACGAAAGACTACGAGCAGTACTTC
.	TRBJ1-5	TRBV6-5	.	CASSYSTHGYSNQPQHF	TGTGCCAGCAGTTACTCGACTCACGGATATAGCAATCAGCCCCAGCATTTT
.	TRBJ1-5	TRBV10-3	many	CAISDSGARDQPQHF	TGTGCCATCAGTGATTCAGGCGCCCGGGATCAGCCCCAGCATTTT
.	TRBJ2-3	TRBV7-6	.	CASSLESRGTDTQYF	TGTGCCAGCAGCTTAGAGTCTCGGGGCACAGATACGCAGTATTTT
.	TRBJ2-7	TRBV5-5	.	CASSSYRNSYEQYF	TGTGCCAGCAGCAGTTACAGGAACTCCTACGAGCAGTACTTC
TRBD1	TRBJ2-1	TRBV27	.	CASSRFPRDRHNEQFF	TGTGCCAGCAGCCGTTTTCCCCGGGACAGACACAATGAGCAGTTCTTC
.	TRBJ2-1	TRBV13	few	CASSYQGNEQFF	TGTGCCAGCAGTTATCAGGGGAATGAGCAGTTCTTC
TRBD2	TRBJ2-1	TRBV13	many	CASSLGGPGLESNEQFF	TGTGCCAGCAGCTTAGGGGGCCCGGGACTAGAGAGTAACGAGCAGTTCTTC
TRBD1	TRBJ2-7	TRBV25-1	.	CASRKTGGYEQYF	TGTGCCAGCAGAAAGACAGGGGGTTACGAGCAGTACTTC
.	TRBJ2-7	TRBV7-2	many	CASSQPQDRLSYEQYF	TGTGCCAGCAGCCAACCCCAGGACAGACTTTCCTACGAGCAGTACTTC
.	TRBJ1-1	TRBV29-1	.	CSVTLQGSTEAFF	TGCAGCGTAACTCTACAGGGTAGCACTGAAGCTTTCTTT
.	TRBJ1-5	TRBV2	many	CASSVLYRSDQPQHF	TGTGCCAGCAGTGTTCTCTACAGGAGTGATCAGCCCCAGCATTTT
TRBD1	TRBJ2-7	TRBV4-1	many	CASSQESSGGFYEQYF	TGCGCCAGCAGCCAAGAATCGTCAGGGGGCTTCTACGAGCAGTACTTC
.	TRBJ2-3	TRBV5-1	many	CASSSTGTDTQYF	TGCGCCAGCAGCTCTACAGGGACGGATACGCAGTATTTT
.	TRBJ1-2	TRBV4-1	many	CASSQTPGSYGYTF	TGCGCCAGCAGCCAAACGCCGGGCAGCTATGGCTACACCTTC
.	TRBJ2-5	TRBV12-3/TRBV12-4	few	CASFQGPWETQYF	TGTGCCAGCTTTCAGGGGCCATGGGAGACCCAGTACTTC
TRBD2	TRBJ2-3	TRBV10-3	many	CAINGGREERADTQYF	TGTGCCATCAACGGCGGGAGGGAGGAAAGGGCAGATACGCAGTATTTT
.	TRBJ1-2	TRBV7-9	few	CASSPPAGDYGYTF	TGTGCCAGCAGCCCCCCTGCCGGGGACTATGGCTACACCTTC
.	TRBJ2-3	TRBV9	many	CASSASRGLEADTQYF	TGTGCCAGCAGCGCCTCCAGGGGTTTAGAGGCAGATACGCAGTATTTT